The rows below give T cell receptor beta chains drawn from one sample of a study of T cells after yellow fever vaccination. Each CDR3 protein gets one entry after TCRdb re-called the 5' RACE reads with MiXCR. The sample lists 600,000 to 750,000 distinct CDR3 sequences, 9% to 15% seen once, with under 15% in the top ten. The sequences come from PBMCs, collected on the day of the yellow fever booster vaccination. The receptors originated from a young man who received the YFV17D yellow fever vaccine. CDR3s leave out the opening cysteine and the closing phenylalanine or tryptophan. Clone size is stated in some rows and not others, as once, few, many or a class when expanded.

SEAGGSTGYTGELF TRBJ2-2 TRBV29-1 few
ASSLTSGANVLT TRBJ2-6 TRBV27 many
AISAGSGSRSYEQY TRBJ2-7 TRBV10-3 .
ASSLNRAYEKLF TRBJ1-4 TRBV28 .
ASSVTTSYEQY TRBJ2-7 TRBV12-3/TRBV12-4 .
ATSREAGDTGELF TRBJ2-2 TRBV15 few
ASSLVRGVELQETQY TRBJ2-5 TRBV5-1 .
ASSHSTPSGLNSNQPQH TRBJ1-5 TRBV6-4 .
ASSTHLPGLADTDTQY TRBJ2-3 TRBV14 few
ASSFGQTPV TRBJ2-1 TRBV11-2 .
ASSLPGTITDTQY TRBJ2-3 TRBV7-9 few
ASSYRTVGTEAF TRBJ1-1 TRBV7-2 .
ASSLTGGGGNQPQH TRBJ1-5 TRBV5-1 .
ASSQWTLNSPLH TRBJ1-6 TRBV4-3 many
ASSLTAGREAIPSTDTQY TRBJ2-3 TRBV4-2 .
ATTSRSTGDTQY TRBJ2-3 TRBV6-1 few
ASSRPGLASDEQY TRBJ2-7 TRBV3-1 few
SAVAERLNEQF TRBJ2-1 TRBV20-1 .
AIAVGTGGEQF TRBJ2-1 TRBV10-3 few
ATSDPSGEGETQY TRBJ2-5 TRBV24-1 .
ASSLEIRGAGSTDTQY TRBJ2-3 TRBV11-2 few
ASSQEFLGAYEQY TRBJ2-7 TRBV4-3 many
SARQGQDTEAF TRBJ1-1 TRBV20-1 .
ASSLGAYTEAF TRBJ1-1 TRBV5-1 few
ASSLGGSNYNEQF TRBJ2-1 TRBV7-9 many
SAYRAGFTDTQY TRBJ2-3 TRBV20-1 few
SARAEGLAGGPY TRBJ2-5 TRBV20-1 few
SAEDQQGGQDFSYEQY TRBJ2-7 TRBV20-1 .
ATRESSPLH TRBJ1-6 TRBV6-2/TRBV6-3 few
ASSGPGRVGYGYT TRBJ1-2 TRBV11-2 .
ASSLTGGRAMKY TRBJ2-7 TRBV5-1 few
ASSDPGGLGEKLF TRBJ1-4 TRBV25-1 few